Given below is one T cell receptor (beta chain) in context. The data stem from a study of blood T cells in healthy people across ages. Together with a sample-barcoded 5' primer, a J-beta primer mix was included in a second PCR lasting roughly 6 to 12 cycles. MiXCR, applied by TCRdb to the 5' RACE reads, yields one record per CDR3 protein. The data show approximately 800,000 distinct CDR3 sequences, nearly 60% seen once. Germline CDR1 is SGHDN and CDR2 is FVKESK. V lost 4 bases and J lost 5, with 19 bases in between. This CDR3 is 16 amino acids long. This clonotype was sampled from a man aged 25-45 years in good health. The sample consisted of blood. This chain joins TRBV14 and TRBJ2-3, with D perhaps given as TRBD1 or TRBD2 (5 bases each). CDR3 nucleotides: TGTGCCAGCAGCCCCTCAGCGCAGGGACCTCAAGATACGCAGTATTTT. Translated: CASSPSAQGPQDTQYF.